This TCR beta chain was sequenced in a study of cytotoxic CD8 clonotypes in ibrutinib-treated CLL. Study-level points and caveats: Public clonotypes, found uncommonly, either contracted or stayed stable on treatment.

A note on this clone: The antigen remains undetermined.

The assay was immunoSEQ multiplex PCR, and TCRdb's table has in-frame clones only and misses some. The table records over 70,000 clones, roughly 77% of them present only once. CDR3 length: 15 residues. Germline CDR1 reads SGDLS; CDR2 reads YYNGEE. V shed 0 bases and J shed 3 bases, with 11 bases lying between them. This chain connects TRBV9 to TRBJ2-3; D perhaps matches TRBD2 (7 bases). This sequence originates from a human donor with chronic lymphocytic leukemia. The source material was PBMCs, sampled after 12 months of ibrutinib treatment. This CDR3 reads CASSVAGGGTDTQYF. In DNA form, the CDR3 reads TGTGCCAGCAGCGTAGCGGGGGGCGGGACAGATACGCAGTATTTT.